This T cell receptor (beta chain) was observed in a study of response to subunit inactivated influenza vaccine. Each CDR3 protein is one row after TCRdb ran MiXCR on the RT-PCR reads. Among hundreds of thousands of distinct CDR3 sequences listed, less than 20% were seen once. Broader study findings: T cells newly recruited by each seasonal influenza vaccination are few, the authors suggested.

Comment on this clonotype: Its antigen is unidentified.

Germline V lookup: CDR1 MNHEY, CDR2 SVGEGT. With 10 bases removed from V and 1 base from J, the gap between germline ends came to 13 bases. The CDR3 is 13 residues long. The source of this sequence is a man aged 45 to 65 who received an inactivated influenza vaccine. The sequencing here drew on PBMCs from blood, taken about 5 days after vaccination. The genes are TRBV6-2 or TRBV6-3 and TRBJ1-1, with D unclear. The CDR3 protein is CATIRTRNTEAFF. CDR3 bases: TGTGCCACCATCCGGACCCGGAACACTGAAGCTTTCTTT.